This TCR beta chain was profiled in a study of cytomegalovirus exposure and HLA in healthy donors. The study, taken as a whole, reports: A further, later analysis showed that HLA-associated TCR beta chains (compared with equally common others) were more clonally expanded. Some V segments, TRBV6-2 and TRBV6-3 among them, were indistinguishable and were therefore excluded.

In the PCR, 60 Vbeta and 13 Jbeta primers were used. The table came from immunoSEQ multiplex PCR; TCRdb's copy has only in-frame clones and leaves some out. This sample's table has around 210,000 clones. In regard to this clone: The antigen is unknown.

The trim removed 4 bases at V and 3 bases at J, leaving 11 bases unmatched. From germline, CDR1 is SGDLS and CDR2 YYNGEE. The CDR3 is 16 residues long. This TCR derives from a woman aged 25 to 45 in good health and CMV-seropositive. The material sequenced was PBMCs. This chain connects TRBV9 to TRBJ1-1, with 8 bases lining up with TRBD1. The CDR3 spells CASSTGQGGAHTEAFF. CDR3 nucleotide sequence: TGTGCCAGCAGCACCGGACAGGGTGGCGCGCACACTGAAGCTTTCTTT.